A single sample gave rise to the 8 T cell receptor beta chains below, sequenced in a study of blood T cell repertoires in COVID-19. This table comes from immunoSEQ multiplex PCR, and its TCRdb copy is limited to in-frame clones, with some not included. The data contain about 58,000 clones, 90% of them seen just once; the ten biggest clones take up 10% to 15%. Sequencing input: peripheral blood. Receptor source: a man aged 60 to 75 with active COVID-19.

This clone came up once. The chain recombines TRBV12-3 or TRBV12-4 with TRBJ1-6, with 9 positions matching TRBD1. Trimming cost V 6 bases and J 13 bases; bases outside gene matches: 7. The CDR3 has 13 residues. The CDR3 loop is CASRWTGELPLHF. The CDR3 bases are TGTGCCAGCAGGTGGACAGGGGAACTCCCCCTCCACTTT.

The rearrangement uses TRBV4-1 and TRBJ2-5; 12 bases are shared with TRBD2. The CDR3 runs 20 residues. CDR1 is MGHRA, CDR2 YSYEKL, per germline. Unmatched junction bases numbered 17, after V lost 1 base and J lost 5 bases. CDR3: CASSQVQPSGRAWRGETQYF. The CDR3 nucleotides are TGCGCCAGCAGCCAAGTTCAGCCTAGCGGGAGGGCCTGGCGTGGGGAGACCCAGTACTTC.

The chain recombines TRBV9 with TRBJ2-4; D is possibly TRBD2 (6 bases). Looked up from germline, CDR1 is SGDLS and CDR2 is YYNGEE. Trimming cost V 0 bases and J 7 bases, with 26 bases left between them. CDR3 length equals 19 residues. In DNA, the CDR3 is TGTGCCAGCAGCGTAGGATCTGTCTTAGGCAGGGAGGTTGAGAACATTCAGTACTTC. Encoded protein: CASSVGSVLGREVENIQYF.

This chain links TRBV2 with TRBJ1-4, with TRBD1 as a possible D gene (6 bases). The germline gives CDR1 SNHLY, CDR2 FYNNEI. V lost 6 bases and J lost 5, with 19 bases in between. The CDR3 loop spans 16 amino acids. The CDR3 bases are TGTGCCAGCAGGCTCAGGGGTACCGGATGGAATGAAAAACTGTTTTTT. The encoded protein is CASRLRGTGWNEKLFF. Full variable domain (remainder filled in from reference TRBV2 and TRBJ1-4): EPEVTQTPSHQVTQMGQEVILRCVPISNHLYFYWYRQILGQKVEFLVSFYNNEISEKSEIFDDQFSVERPDGSNFTLKIRSTKLEDSAMYFCASRLRGTGWNEKLFFGSGTQLSVL.

The J gene is TRBJ1-2, the V gene TRBV5-8, with 9 bases aligning to TRBD1. The length of the CDR3 is 14 residues. Germline trimming cut 2 bases from V and 7 bases from J; bases unmatched to any gene: 6. Germline loops: CDR1 SGHTS, CDR2 YDEGEE. The CDR3 region has the DNA TGTGCCAGCAGCTTCCCGGGACAGGGAGGTGGCTACACCTTC. Its protein product is CASSFPGQGGGYTF.

V gene TRBV6-2 or TRBV6-3 combines with J gene TRBJ1-5; D is undetermined. This CDR3 region has 15 residues. Trimming shortened V by 2 bases and J by 2 bases, and 10 bases separated the two germline ends. The germline V gene has CDR1 MNHEY and CDR2 SVGEGT. Written as DNA, the CDR3 is TGTGCCAGCAGTTACGAGGGTTTGGGCAATCAGCCCCAGCATTTT. It specifies CASSYEGLGNQPQHF.

This rearrangement joins TRBV30 to TRBJ2-7; 10 nucleotides agree with TRBD1. After removal of 0 bases from V and 7 bases from J, the junction contained 12 bases not matched to a gene. Germline assignment: CDR1 GTSNPN and CDR2 SVGIG (reference sequence). The CDR3 sequence is 16 residues long. In DNA form, the CDR3 reads TGTGCCTGGAGTGTAAAAGGGACAGGGGACATAAGAGAGCAGTACTTC. Translating it yields CAWSVKGTGDIREQYF.

In DNA, the CDR3 is TGTGCCAGCAGCCGTAACACCTACGAGCAGTACTTC. Amino acid sequence: CASSRNTYEQYF. The gene calls are TRBV3-1 (or the pseudogene TRBV3-2) and TRBJ2-7; D is unresolved. The germline gives CDR1 LGHDT, CDR2 YNNKEL (reference sequence). The CDR3 loop spans 12 amino acids. The ends were cut back, 4 bases at V and 2 bases at J, with 6 bases in the middle.